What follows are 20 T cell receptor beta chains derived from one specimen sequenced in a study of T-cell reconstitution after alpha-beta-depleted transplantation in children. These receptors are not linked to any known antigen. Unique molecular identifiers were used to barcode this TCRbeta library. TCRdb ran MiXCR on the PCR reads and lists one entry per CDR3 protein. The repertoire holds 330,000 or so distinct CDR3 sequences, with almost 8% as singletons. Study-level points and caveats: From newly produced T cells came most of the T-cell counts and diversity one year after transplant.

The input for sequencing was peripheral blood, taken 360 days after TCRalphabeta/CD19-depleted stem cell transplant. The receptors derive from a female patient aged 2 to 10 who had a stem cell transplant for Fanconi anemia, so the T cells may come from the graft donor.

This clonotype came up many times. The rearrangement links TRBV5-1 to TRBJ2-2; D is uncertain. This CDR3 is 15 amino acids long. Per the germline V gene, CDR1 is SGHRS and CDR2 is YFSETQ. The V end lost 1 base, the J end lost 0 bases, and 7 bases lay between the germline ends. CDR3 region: CASSLTRSNTGELFF. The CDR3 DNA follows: TGCGCCAGCAGCTTGACCAGGTCGAACACCGGGGAGCTGTTTTTT.

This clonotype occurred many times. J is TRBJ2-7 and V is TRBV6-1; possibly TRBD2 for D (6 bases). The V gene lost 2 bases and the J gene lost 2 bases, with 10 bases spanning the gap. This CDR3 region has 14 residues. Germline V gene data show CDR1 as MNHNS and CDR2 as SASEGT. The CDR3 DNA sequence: TGTGCCAGCAGTGAACGGGGGACGCCCTACGAGCAGTACGTC. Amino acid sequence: CASSERGTPYEQYV.

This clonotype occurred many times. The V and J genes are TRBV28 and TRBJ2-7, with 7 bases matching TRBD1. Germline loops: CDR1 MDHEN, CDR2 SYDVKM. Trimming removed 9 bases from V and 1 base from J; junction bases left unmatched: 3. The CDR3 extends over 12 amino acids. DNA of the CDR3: TGTGCCAGTCTACAGGGGTCCTACGAGCAGTACTTC. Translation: CASLQGSYEQYF.

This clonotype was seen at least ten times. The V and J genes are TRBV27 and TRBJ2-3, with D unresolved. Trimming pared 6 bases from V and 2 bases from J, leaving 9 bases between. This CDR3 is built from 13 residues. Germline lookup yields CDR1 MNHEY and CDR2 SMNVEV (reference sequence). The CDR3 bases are TGTGCCAGCAGCCGAAAGAACACAGATACGCAGTATTTT. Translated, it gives CASSRKNTDTQYF.

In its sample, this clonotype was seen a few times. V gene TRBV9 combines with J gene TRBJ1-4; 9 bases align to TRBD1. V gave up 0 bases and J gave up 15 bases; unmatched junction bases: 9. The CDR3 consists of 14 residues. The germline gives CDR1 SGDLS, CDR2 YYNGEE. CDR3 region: CASSVGGQGRSMFF. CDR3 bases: TGTGCCAGCAGCGTAGGGGGACAGGGCCGATCGATGTTTTTT.

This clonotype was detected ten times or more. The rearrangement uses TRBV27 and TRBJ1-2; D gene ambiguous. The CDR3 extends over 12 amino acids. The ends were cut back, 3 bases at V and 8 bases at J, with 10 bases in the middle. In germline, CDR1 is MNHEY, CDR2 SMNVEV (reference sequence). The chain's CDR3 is CASSLDGVGYTF. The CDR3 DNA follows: TGTGCCAGCAGTTTGGATGGGGTAGGCTACACCTTC.

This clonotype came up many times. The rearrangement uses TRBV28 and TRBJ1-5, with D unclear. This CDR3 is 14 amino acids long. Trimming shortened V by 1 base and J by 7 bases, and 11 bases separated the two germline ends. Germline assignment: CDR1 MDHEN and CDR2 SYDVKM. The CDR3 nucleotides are TGTGCCAGCAGTTTATTCCAGGTTGACCAGCCCCAGCATTTT. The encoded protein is CASSLFQVDQPQHF.

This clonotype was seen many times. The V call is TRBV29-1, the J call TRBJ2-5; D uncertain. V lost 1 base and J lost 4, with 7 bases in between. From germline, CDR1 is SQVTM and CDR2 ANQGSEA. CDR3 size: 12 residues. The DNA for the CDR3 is TGCAGCGTTGAAGTCTTGCGAGAGACCCAGTACTTC. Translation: CSVEVLRETQYF.

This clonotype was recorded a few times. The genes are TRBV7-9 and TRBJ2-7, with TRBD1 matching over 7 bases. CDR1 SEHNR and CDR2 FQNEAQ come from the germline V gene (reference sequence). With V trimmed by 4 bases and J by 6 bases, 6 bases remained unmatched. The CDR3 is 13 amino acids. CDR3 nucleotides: TGTGCCAGCAGCTCTACAGGGGCGGGCGAGCAGTACTTC. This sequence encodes CASSSTGAGEQYF.

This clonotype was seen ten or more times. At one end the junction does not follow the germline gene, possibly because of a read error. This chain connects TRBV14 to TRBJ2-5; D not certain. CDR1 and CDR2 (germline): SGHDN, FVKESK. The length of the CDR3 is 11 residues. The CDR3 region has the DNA TGCGCCAGCAGCCAACGGGAGACCCAGTACTTC. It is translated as CASSQRETQYF.

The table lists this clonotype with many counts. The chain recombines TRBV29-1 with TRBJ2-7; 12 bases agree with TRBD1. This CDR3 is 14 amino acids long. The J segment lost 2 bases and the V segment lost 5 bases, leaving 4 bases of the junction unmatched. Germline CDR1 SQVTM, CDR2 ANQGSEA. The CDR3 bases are TGCAGCGTTATCAGGGACAGGGGGCCCTACGAGCAGTACTTC. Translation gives CSVIRDRGPYEQYF.

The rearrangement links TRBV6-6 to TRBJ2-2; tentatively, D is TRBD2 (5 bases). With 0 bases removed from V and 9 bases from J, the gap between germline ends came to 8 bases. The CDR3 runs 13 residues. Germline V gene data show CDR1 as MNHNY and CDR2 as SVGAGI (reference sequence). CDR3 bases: TGTGCCAGCAGTTACTCGAGCGGCTGGGAGCTGTTTTTT. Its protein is CASSYSSGWELFF.

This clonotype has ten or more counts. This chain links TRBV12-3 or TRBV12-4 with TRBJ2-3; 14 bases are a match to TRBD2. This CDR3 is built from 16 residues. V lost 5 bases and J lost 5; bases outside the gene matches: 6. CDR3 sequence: CASSPPGLAGVDTQYF. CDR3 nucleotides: TGTGCCAGCAGTCCTCCGGGACTAGCGGGAGTAGATACGCAGTATTTT.

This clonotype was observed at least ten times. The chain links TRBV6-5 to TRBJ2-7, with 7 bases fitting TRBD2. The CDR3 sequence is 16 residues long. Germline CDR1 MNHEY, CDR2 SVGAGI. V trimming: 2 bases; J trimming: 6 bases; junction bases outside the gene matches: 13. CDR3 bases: TGTGCCAGCAGTTACCGTAAGGGGCTAGCGGTAGCCGAGCAGTACTTC. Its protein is CASSYRKGLAVAEQYF.

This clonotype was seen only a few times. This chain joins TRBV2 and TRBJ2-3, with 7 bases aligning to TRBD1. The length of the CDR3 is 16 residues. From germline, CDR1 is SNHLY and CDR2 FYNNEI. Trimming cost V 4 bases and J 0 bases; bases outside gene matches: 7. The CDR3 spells CASSGLTGSSTDTQYF. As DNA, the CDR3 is TGTGCCAGCAGTGGACTGACAGGGTCTAGCACAGATACGCAGTATTTT.

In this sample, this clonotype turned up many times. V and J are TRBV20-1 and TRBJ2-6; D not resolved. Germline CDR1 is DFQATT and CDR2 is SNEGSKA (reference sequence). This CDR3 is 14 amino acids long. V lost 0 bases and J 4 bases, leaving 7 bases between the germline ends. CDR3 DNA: TGCAGTGCTAGAGATCGTTCCGGGGCCAACGTCCTGACTTTC. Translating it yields CSARDRSGANVLTF.

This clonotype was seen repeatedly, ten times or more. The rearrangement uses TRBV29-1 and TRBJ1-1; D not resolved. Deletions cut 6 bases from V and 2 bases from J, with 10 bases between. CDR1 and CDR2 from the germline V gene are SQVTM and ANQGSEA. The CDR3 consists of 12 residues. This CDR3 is CSVGRSNTEAFF. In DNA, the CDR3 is TGCAGCGTCGGACGGAGTAACACTGAAGCTTTCTTT.

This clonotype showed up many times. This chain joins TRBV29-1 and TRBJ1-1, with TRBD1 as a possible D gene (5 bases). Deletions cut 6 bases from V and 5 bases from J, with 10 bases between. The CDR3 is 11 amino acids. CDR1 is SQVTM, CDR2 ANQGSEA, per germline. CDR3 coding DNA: TGCAGCGTGGGGGTCTCGACTGAAGCTTTCTTT. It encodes CSVGVSTEAFF.

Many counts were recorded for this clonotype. The CDR3 loop is CASSLSPGDLEQYF. The CDR3 region has the DNA TGCGCCAGCAGCTTGTCTCCCGGGGACTTGGAGCAGTACTTC. The chain links TRBV5-1 to TRBJ2-7, with D tentatively TRBD2 (6 bases). This CDR3 comprises 14 residues. Trimming removed 1 base from V and 7 bases from J, with 15 bases in between. Germline V lookup: CDR1 SGHRS, CDR2 YFSETQ.

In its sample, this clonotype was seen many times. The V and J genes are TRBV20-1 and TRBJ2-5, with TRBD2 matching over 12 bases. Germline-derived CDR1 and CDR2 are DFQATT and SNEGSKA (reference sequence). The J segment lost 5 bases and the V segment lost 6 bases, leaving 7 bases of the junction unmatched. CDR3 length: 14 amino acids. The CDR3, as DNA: TGCAGTGCCCTTGGACTAGCGGGGCTGGAGACCCAGTACTTC. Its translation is CSALGLAGLETQYF.